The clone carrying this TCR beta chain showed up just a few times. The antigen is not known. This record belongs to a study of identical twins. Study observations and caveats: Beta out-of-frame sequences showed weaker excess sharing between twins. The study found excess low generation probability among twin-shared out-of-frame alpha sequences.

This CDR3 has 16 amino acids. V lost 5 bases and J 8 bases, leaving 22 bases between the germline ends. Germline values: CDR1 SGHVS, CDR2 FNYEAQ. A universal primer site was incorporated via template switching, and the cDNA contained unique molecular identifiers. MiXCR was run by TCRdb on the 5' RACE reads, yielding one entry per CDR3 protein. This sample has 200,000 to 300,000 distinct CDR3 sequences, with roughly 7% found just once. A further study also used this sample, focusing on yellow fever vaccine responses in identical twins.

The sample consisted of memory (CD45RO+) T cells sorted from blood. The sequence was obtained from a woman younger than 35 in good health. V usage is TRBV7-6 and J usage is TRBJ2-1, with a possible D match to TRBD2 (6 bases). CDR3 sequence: CASSQTGLLVMDEQFF. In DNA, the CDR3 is TGTGCCAGCAGCCAGACGGGACTCCTCGTGATGGATGAGCAGTTCTTC.